The 5 T cell receptor beta chains in this list originate from one sample, sequenced in a study of spatial heterogeneity in lung cancer. Time point meaning: sample taken at primary tumor resection. No cell sorting; template was whole RNA from tumor, lung tissue or PBMC. TCRdb passed the 5' RACE reads through MiXCR, listing each CDR3 protein once. The sample records around 6,600 distinct CDR3 sequences, roughly 6.1% being singletons. The sequences come from normal lung tissue next to the tumor, collected at surgery. The source is a female donor with early-stage non-small cell lung cancer.

This clonotype has only a few counts. This beta chain lies outside the target of a library built for alpha chains; its clone size means little. The chain carries TRBV20-1 and TRBJ2-5; possibly TRBD2 for D (7 bases). V shed 3 bases and J shed 7 bases, with 24 bases lying between them. Germline loops: CDR1 DFQATT, CDR2 SNEGSKA (reference sequence). This CDR3 has 16 amino acids. The DNA of the CDR3 is TGCAGTGCTAGCCTCGTCGAGGGGGGGGCGCGTTGGACCCAGTACTTC. It translates to CSASLVEGGARWTQYF.

This clonotype was observed many times. The library was designed around alpha chains, so this beta chain is a stray read whose abundance carries little weight. The chain uses TRBV29-1 and TRBJ1-4; no clear D. V was shortened by 3 bases and J by 0 bases, with 8 bases between the two germline ends. The germline V gene encodes CDR1 SQVTM and CDR2 ANQGSEA. This CDR3 comprises 14 residues. CDR3 sequence: CSVEDRATNEKLFF. DNA for the CDR3: TGCAGCGTTGAGGATCGTGCAACTAATGAAAAACTGTTTTTT.

In its sample, this clonotype was seen many times. Since it is a stray read in a library aimed at alpha chains, this beta chain has a size that is not meaningful. The chain combines TRBV9 with TRBJ2-3; TRBD2 matches at 9 bases. Losses at the gene ends were 6 bases for V and 2 bases for J; bases not matched to a gene: 10. The CDR3 consists of 16 residues. Germline V gives CDR1 SGDLS, CDR2 YYNGEE. Written as DNA, the CDR3 is TGTGCCAGCACTCCCTGGGCTAGCGGGACCACAGATACGCAGTATTTT. Its protein product is CASTPWASGTTDTQYF.

Many counts were recorded for this clonotype. Within a library made for alpha chains, this beta chain is off target, and its count is uninformative. V usage is TRBV20-1 and J usage is TRBJ1-6; D is ambiguous. Germline CDR1 and CDR2: DFQATT and SNEGSKA (reference sequence). The V end lost 0 bases, the J end lost 0 bases, and 12 bases lay between the germline ends. This CDR3 is 17 amino acids long. The CDR3 region has the DNA TGCAGTGCTAGAGATTCACAAATTGCCTCCTATAATTCACCCCTCCACTTT. This translates into CSARDSQIASYNSPLHF.

This clonotype was seen at least ten times. The library was designed around alpha chains, so this beta chain is a stray read whose abundance carries little weight. The chain links TRBV3-1 to TRBJ1-4, with D perhaps matching TRBD1 (5 bases). In germline, CDR1 is LGHDT, CDR2 YNNKEL (reference sequence). CDR3 length: 15 residues. V was cut by 5 bases and J by 7 bases, with 17 bases left in between. CDR3 nucleotides: TGTGCCAGCAGCGACCCGCGAGGGGACGGTGAAAAACTGTTTTTT. Translation gives CASSDPRGDGEKLFF.